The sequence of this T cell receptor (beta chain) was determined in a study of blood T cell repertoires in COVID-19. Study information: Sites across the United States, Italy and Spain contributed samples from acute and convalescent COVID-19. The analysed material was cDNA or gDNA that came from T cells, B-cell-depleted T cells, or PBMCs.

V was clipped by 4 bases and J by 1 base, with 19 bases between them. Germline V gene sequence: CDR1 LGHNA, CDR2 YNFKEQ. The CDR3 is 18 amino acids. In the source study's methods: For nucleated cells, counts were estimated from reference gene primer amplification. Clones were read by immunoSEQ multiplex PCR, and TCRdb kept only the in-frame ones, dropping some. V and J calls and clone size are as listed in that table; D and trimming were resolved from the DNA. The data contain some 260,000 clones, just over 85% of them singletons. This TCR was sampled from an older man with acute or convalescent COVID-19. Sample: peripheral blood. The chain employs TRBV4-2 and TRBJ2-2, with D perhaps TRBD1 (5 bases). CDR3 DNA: TGTGCCAGCAGCCCCACCCGGCAGGGCTTAGGGAACACCGGGGAGCTGTTTTTT. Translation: CASSPTRQGLGNTGELFF.